This T cell receptor beta chain stems from a study of blood T cell repertoires in COVID-19. Study background: PBMCs, B-cell-depleted T cells, or T cells provided the cDNA or gDNA that made up the material.

V dropped 10 bases and J dropped 9 bases, with 21 bases sitting between them. Germline V lookup: CDR1 ENHRY, CDR2 SYGVKD. CDR3 length equals 13 residues. As originally analysed: Reference gene primer amplification in the assay estimated nucleated cell counts. This table comes from immunoSEQ multiplex PCR, and its TCRdb copy is limited to in-frame clones, with some not included. The DNA gave D and trimming, while V, J and clone size come from that table. Of 250,000 or so clones in the sample, roughly 86% were seen once. Recruits, aged roughly 18 to 100 years, lived in about two dozen US areas. The study assigned cohorts using participant-reported clinical history.

Sequencing was carried out using PBMCs or T cells enriched from blood (not recorded which). The TCR originated in a woman in her twenties or thirties with acute COVID-19. J is TRBJ1-2 and V is TRBV10-3; D unclear. The CDR3 loop is CATRPQGGVSYTF. The CDR3 nucleotides read TGTGCCACCAGGCCCCAAGGAGGAGTCAGCTACACCTTC.